A selection of T cell receptor beta chains follows, all from one sample in a study of OX40 agonist ivuxolimab in advanced cancers. Using immunoSEQ multiplex PCR, the repertoire was profiled, and TCRdb retains in-frame clones only, with some absent. The profile covers tens of thousands of clones, with around 86% appearing a single time and less than 3% taken by the ten largest. The sample was CD4+ or CD8+ T cells sorted from blood, taken in a trial of the OX40 agonist ivuxolimab. The receptors come from an adult with an advanced solid tumor such as melanoma, head and neck, liver or kidney cancer. Both conserved end residues are part of each CDR3. The D gene is left open where the match is weak. Size is omitted from some rows. Given values are once, few, many or a class for expanded clones.

12 . TRBJ2-5 TRBV7-6 few TGTGCCAGCAGCTTACAGCGAGAGACCCAGTACTTC CASSLQRETQYF
17 . TRBJ2-3 TRBV4-1 . TGCGCCAGCAGCCGTGGGGTGATAGCGGCTAGCACAGATACGCAGTATTTT CASSRGVIAASTDTQYF
15 TRBD1 TRBJ1-5 TRBV6-5 . TGTGCCAGCAGCCCCACCGGGACAGTAAGGCAGCCCCAGCATTTT CASSPTGTVRQPQHF
12 . TRBJ1-1 TRBV25-1 . TGTGCCGGCGGGACCCGCAAGACTGAAGCTTTCTTT CAGGTRKTEAFF
12 . TRBJ1-1 TRBV29-1 . TGCAGCGTTGGACCTGGGGGCACTGAAGCTTTCTTT CSVGPGGTEAFF
14 . TRBJ1-4 TRBV9 . TGTGCCAGCAGCGTAACTGCAACTAATGAAAAACTGTTTTTT CASSVTATNEKLFF
15 . TRBJ2-7 TRBV27 once TGTGCCAGCACTCGGGGGGCCCCAGGAGCCTACGAGCAGTACTTC CASTRGAPGAYEQYF
15 . TRBJ1-5 TRBV7-2 . TGTGCCAGCAGCTTAGCGCCGTTGGGGGATCAGCCCCAGCATTTT CASSLAPLGDQPQHF
15 TRBD2 TRBJ2-7 TRBV7-2 . TGTGCCAGCAGCATGACGCGGGGGGGCAGGTACGAGCAGTACTTC CASSMTRGGRYEQYF
16 TRBD2 TRBJ2-3 TRBV5-5 . TGTGCCAGCAGCTCCCGGACTAGCCTCTACGCAGATACGCAGTATTTT CASSSRTSLYADTQYF
12 TRBD1 TRBJ1-2 TRBV30 . TGTGCCTGGAACAGCCAGGGGGGCCGACACACCTTC CAWNSQGGRHTF
15 TRBD2 TRBJ2-2 TRBV10-3 . TGTGCCATCAGGAAGACGGGACTAGGGACCGGGGAGCTGTTTTTT CAIRKTGLGTGELFF
17 TRBD1 TRBJ1-2 TRBV7-6 . TGTGCCAGCAGCTTAGTCGTCCCGGGACAGGGAGGGGGTGGCTACACCTTC CASSLVVPGQGGGGYTF
11 . TRBJ2-7 TRBV6-5 . TGTGCCAGCAGGAAGGGTTACGAGCAGTACTTC CASRKGYEQYF
12 . TRBJ2-3 TRBV7-2 . TGTGCCAGCAGCTTAGTTGGGGATACGCAGTATTTT CASSLVGDTQYF
16 . TRBJ2-6 TRBV6-5 once TGTGCCAGCAGTTACTCGAGGCCCTCTGGGGCCAACGTCCTGACTTTC CASSYSRPSGANVLTF
16 TRBD2 TRBJ2-5 TRBV10-3 . TGTGCCATCAGTGAGGGGGGACTAGCGTCTCAAGAGACCCAGTACTTC CAISEGGLASQETQYF
16 TRBD2 TRBJ2-3 TRBV7-9 . TGTGCCAGCAGCCTCACTAGCGGCGGGCTTCCAGATACGCAGTATTTT CASSLTSGGLPDTQYF
14 . TRBJ1-2 TRBV6-5 . TGTGCCAGCAGCGCCGCGAGGATAGACTATGGCTACACCTTC CASSAARIDYGYTF
15 TRBD1 TRBJ1-4 TRBV28 . TGTGCCAGCAGTATGCAACAGGGGGCTAATGAAAAACTGTTTTTT CASSMQQGANEKLFF
15 . TRBJ2-1 TRBV7-2 . TGTGCCAGCAGCCTGGAGGGACTGGGATTAAGTGAGCAGTTCTTC CASSLEGLGLSEQFF
16 . TRBJ2-3 TRBV27 . TGTGCCAGCAGTTCGCCCCGCCAACGTGGGTCAGATACGCAGTATTTT CASSSPRQRGSDTQYF
14 . TRBJ2-1 TRBV29-1 . TGCAGCGTTGACGACGGAGTAACCTACAATGAGCAGTTCTTC CSVDDGVTYNEQFF
12 . TRBJ2-7 TRBV5-6 . TGTGCCAGCAGCTTGGGAAAATACGAGCAGTACTTC CASSLGKYEQYF
14 . TRBJ1-4 TRBV5-5 . TGTGCCAGCAGCTCCCTCCCGTTTGGGGAAAAACTGTTTTTT CASSSLPFGEKLFF
15 TRBD2 TRBJ2-5 TRBV5-1 . TGCGCCAGCAGCCCGGGAGCGGGGGTACGAGAGACCCAGTACTTC CASSPGAGVRETQYF
14 . TRBJ1-2 TRBV6-5 . TGTGCCAGCGGCCGAGCAGGCCCTAACTATGGCTACACCTTC CASGRAGPNYGYTF
12 . TRBJ1-5 TRBV28 . TGTGCCAGCAGTTTCAGCGGCCAGCCCCAGCATTTT CASSFSGQPQHF
14 . TRBJ1-1 TRBV11-2 . TGTGCCAGCGGGGTGAGTAACAGCAACACTGAAGCTTTCTTT CASGVSNSNTEAFF
16 . TRBJ2-5 TRBV30 . TGTGCCTGGAGTGTAGGGAGGAAAAGGGACCAAGAGACCCAGTACTTC CAWSVGRKRDQETQYF
14 TRBD2 TRBJ2-5 TRBV7-2 . TGTGCCAGCAGCTCGTATTTTAGCGGGGAGACCCAGTACTTC CASSSYFSGETQYF
13 . TRBJ1-2 TRBV10-3 . TGTGCCATCAGTTACAGGGATATCTATGGCTACACCTTC CAISYRDIYGYTF
15 . TRBJ2-7 TRBV6-5 . TGTGCCAGCAGTTACGGTCAGGGTTCACCCTACGAGCAGTACTTC CASSYGQGSPYEQYF
16 TRBD1 TRBJ2-3 TRBV7-8 . TGTGCCAGCAGCACCGACCGGGACAGCTTCACAGATACGCAGTATTTT CASSTDRDSFTDTQYF
16 . TRBJ2-5 TRBV6-5 . TGTGCCAGCAGTTACTCGCTGACAGCGTACCAAGAGACCCAGTACTTC CASSYSLTAYQETQYF
14 TRBD1 TRBJ1-5 TRBV19 . TGTGCCAGTAGTGTTAATATCGGGACAGGGAAAGTGGATTTT CASSVNIGTGKVDF
15 . TRBJ2-3 TRBV5-1 once TGCGCCAGCAGCTTTGGGGGCCGCCCGGGGGATACGCAGTATTTT CASSFGGRPGDTQYF
15 TRBD1 TRBJ1-2 TRBV27 . TGTGCCAGCAGTTTATCTTCCGGGACAGGATATGGCTACACCTTC CASSLSSGTGYGYTF
15 . TRBJ1-5 TRBV2 . TGTGCCAGCAGTGAAGCGCTTACGGGGCGTCAGCCCCAGCATTTT CASSEALTGRQPQHF
14 TRBD1 TRBJ1-4 TRBV5-6 . TGTGCCAGCAGCTGGGGACAGCCAAATGAAAAACTGTTTTTT CASSWGQPNEKLFF